This is a list of T cell receptor beta chains from one sample in a study of CD8 T cells in Susac syndrome. TCRdb reprocessed the immunoSEQ multiplex PCR reads via MiXCR and lists one record per CDR3 protein. This sample has 70,000 to 85,000 distinct CDR3 sequences, with about 96% found just once. Material for sequencing was CD8+ T cells from PBMCs. The origin of the receptors is a human donor with Susac syndrome. The CDR3 runs from the conserved cysteine through the conserved F or W. Fields, in order: J gene, CDR3 length, clone size, D gene, V gene, CDR3 protein, CDR3 DNA. A D gene is named only where the DNA matches it firmly. Where a row states a size, it is once, few, many or the class of an expanded clone; other rows omit it.

j_call: TRBJ2-1; cdr3_length: 15; clone_size: NA; d_call: TRBD1; v_call: TRBV14; cdr3_aa: CASSQVATGWDEQFF; cdr3_nt: TGTGCCAGCAGCCAAGTTGCGACAGGGTGGGATGAGCAGTTCTTC
j_call: TRBJ1-1; cdr3_length: 15; clone_size: NA; d_call: NA; v_call: TRBV12-3/TRBV12-4; cdr3_aa: CASSLAPPMNTEAFF; cdr3_nt: TGTGCCAGCAGTTTAGCGCCTCCGATGAACACTGAAGCTTTCTTT
j_call: TRBJ1-1; cdr3_length: 11; clone_size: NA; d_call: NA; v_call: TRBV20-1; cdr3_aa: CSARDGEGTLF; cdr3_nt: TGCAGTGCTAGAGATGGGGAGGGCACCCTTTTT
j_call: TRBJ1-6; cdr3_length: 14; clone_size: NA; d_call: TRBD1; v_call: TRBV5-6; cdr3_aa: CASSPTGENSPLHF; cdr3_nt: TGTGCCAGCAGCCCGACAGGGGAGAATTCACCCCTCCACTTT
j_call: TRBJ2-2; cdr3_length: 15; clone_size: NA; d_call: NA; v_call: TRBV5-4; cdr3_aa: CASSLFWGSAGELFF; cdr3_nt: TGTGCCAGCAGCTTGTTCTGGGGTTCCGCTGGGGAGCTGTTTTTT
j_call: TRBJ2-1; cdr3_length: 15; clone_size: NA; d_call: NA; v_call: TRBV5-1; cdr3_aa: CASSLAPNPYNEQFF; cdr3_nt: TGCGCCAGCAGCTTGGCCCCAAACCCCTACAATGAGCAGTTCTTC
j_call: TRBJ1-2; cdr3_length: 15; clone_size: NA; d_call: NA; v_call: TRBV29-1; cdr3_aa: CSVRPLEGTVYGYTF; cdr3_nt: TGCAGCGTTAGGCCTTTGGAGGGTACTGTCTATGGCTACACCTTC
j_call: TRBJ2-1; cdr3_length: 18; clone_size: NA; d_call: TRBD2; v_call: TRBV30; cdr3_aa: CACSRLAVTSGRRNEQFF; cdr3_nt: TGTGCCTGCTCGAGACTAGCGGTGACTAGTGGGAGGCGCAATGAGCAGTTCTTC
j_call: TRBJ2-3; cdr3_length: 16; clone_size: NA; d_call: TRBD2; v_call: TRBV11-3; cdr3_aa: CASSAQTSGGTDTQYF; cdr3_nt: TGTGCCAGCAGCGCCCAGACTAGCGGGGGCACAGATACGCAGTATTTT
j_call: TRBJ1-6; cdr3_length: 18; clone_size: NA; d_call: TRBD1; v_call: TRBV4-3; cdr3_aa: CASSQGTGGPRGSSPLHF; cdr3_nt: TGCGCCAGCAGCCAGGGGACAGGGGGTCCCAGGGGGAGTTCACCCCTCCACTTT
j_call: TRBJ2-3; cdr3_length: 15; clone_size: NA; d_call: NA; v_call: TRBV29-1; cdr3_aa: CSVEGIQGGTDTQYF; cdr3_nt: TGCAGCGTTGAAGGGATTCAGGGTGGCACAGATACGCAGTATTTT
j_call: TRBJ2-7; cdr3_length: 14; clone_size: NA; d_call: NA; v_call: TRBV3-1; cdr3_aa: CASSQGEGMGEQYF; cdr3_nt: TGTGCCAGCAGCCAAGGGGAAGGTATGGGCGAGCAGTACTTC
j_call: TRBJ2-7; cdr3_length: 13; clone_size: NA; d_call: NA; v_call: TRBV29-1; cdr3_aa: CSVTRDGNYEQYF; cdr3_nt: TGCAGCGTCACCCGGGACGGAAACTACGAGCAGTACTTC
j_call: TRBJ2-1; cdr3_length: 15; clone_size: NA; d_call: TRBD2; v_call: TRBV4-3; cdr3_aa: CASSQDGEGPDEQFF; cdr3_nt: TGCGCCAGCAGCCAAGATGGGGAGGGCCCGGATGAGCAGTTCTTC
j_call: TRBJ2-7; cdr3_length: 14; clone_size: NA; d_call: TRBD1; v_call: TRBV11-2; cdr3_aa: CASSLSQGAYEQYF; cdr3_nt: TGTGCCAGCAGCTTGTCGCAGGGGGCCTACGAGCAGTACTTC
j_call: TRBJ2-1; cdr3_length: 15; clone_size: NA; d_call: NA; v_call: TRBV5-4; cdr3_aa: CASSPPGRSPNEQFF; cdr3_nt: TGTGCCAGCAGCCCCCCAGGGCGCAGCCCCAATGAGCAGTTCTTC
j_call: TRBJ1-1; cdr3_length: 15; clone_size: NA; d_call: NA; v_call: TRBV21-1; cdr3_aa: CASITGWKSYTEAFF; cdr3_nt: TGTGCCAGCATAACAGGATGGAAGAGCTACACTGAAGCTTTCTTT
j_call: TRBJ2-1; cdr3_length: 16; clone_size: NA; d_call: TRBD1; v_call: TRBV29-1; cdr3_aa: CSVGGTGQGVYNEQFF; cdr3_nt: TGCAGCGTTGGAGGGACGGGACAGGGGGTGTACAATGAGCAGTTCTTC
j_call: TRBJ2-7; cdr3_length: 16; clone_size: NA; d_call: NA; v_call: TRBV14; cdr3_aa: CASSRLTTQGRYEQYF; cdr3_nt: TGTGCCAGCAGCCGACTAACGACACAGGGGAGGTACGAGCAGTACTTC
j_call: TRBJ1-2; cdr3_length: 13; clone_size: once; d_call: TRBD1; v_call: TRBV29-1; cdr3_aa: CSVTGGSNYGYTF; cdr3_nt: TGCAGCGTCACAGGGGGTTCTAACTATGGCTACACCTTC
j_call: TRBJ2-1; cdr3_length: 16; clone_size: NA; d_call: NA; v_call: TRBV4-3; cdr3_aa: CASSPLRGTVGNEQFF; cdr3_nt: TGCGCCAGCAGCCCCCTAAGAGGCACGGTCGGCAATGAGCAGTTCTTC
j_call: TRBJ2-2; cdr3_length: 12; clone_size: NA; d_call: NA; v_call: TRBV13; cdr3_aa: CASSPIAGELFF; cdr3_nt: TGTGCCAGCAGCCCGATTGCCGGGGAGCTGTTTTTT
j_call: TRBJ1-1; cdr3_length: 13; clone_size: NA; d_call: NA; v_call: TRBV6-5; cdr3_aa: CASSYSLGTEAFF; cdr3_nt: TGTGCCAGCAGTTACTCCTTGGGCACTGAAGCTTTCTTT
j_call: TRBJ2-7; cdr3_length: 12; clone_size: NA; d_call: NA; v_call: TRBV7-2; cdr3_aa: CASQAGWNEQYF; cdr3_nt: TGTGCCAGCCAGGCAGGGTGGAACGAGCAGTACTTC
j_call: TRBJ1-5; cdr3_length: 14; clone_size: once; d_call: TRBD1; v_call: TRBV10-3; cdr3_aa: CAISESGQVRPQHF; cdr3_nt: TGTGCCATCAGTGAGTCGGGACAGGTTCGGCCCCAGCATTTT
j_call: TRBJ2-7; cdr3_length: 12; clone_size: NA; d_call: NA; v_call: TRBV29-1; cdr3_aa: CSVAIQGSEQYF; cdr3_nt: TGCAGCGTTGCAATACAGGGCTCCGAGCAGTACTTC
j_call: TRBJ2-1; cdr3_length: 15; clone_size: NA; d_call: TRBD2; v_call: TRBV7-2; cdr3_aa: CASSFAIAGEHEQFF; cdr3_nt: TGTGCCAGCAGCTTCGCAATAGCGGGAGAGCATGAGCAGTTCTTC